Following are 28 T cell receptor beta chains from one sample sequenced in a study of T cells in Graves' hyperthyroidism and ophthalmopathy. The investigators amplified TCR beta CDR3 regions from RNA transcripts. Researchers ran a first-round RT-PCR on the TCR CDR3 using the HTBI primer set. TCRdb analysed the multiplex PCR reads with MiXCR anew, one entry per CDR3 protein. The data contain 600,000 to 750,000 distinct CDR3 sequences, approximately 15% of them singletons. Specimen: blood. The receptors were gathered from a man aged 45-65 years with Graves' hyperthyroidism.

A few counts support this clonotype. The chain's CDR3 is CASSSSGLAFHEQYF. The CDR3 DNA reads TGTGCCAGCAGCTCGTCGGGACTAGCTTTCCACGAGCAGTACTTC. The V gene is TRBV7-8, the J gene TRBJ2-7; 9 bases match TRBD2. Germline CDR1 and CDR2: SGHVS and FQNEAQ. This CDR3 comprises 15 residues. The J segment lost 5 bases and the V segment lost 4 bases, leaving 9 bases of the junction unmatched.

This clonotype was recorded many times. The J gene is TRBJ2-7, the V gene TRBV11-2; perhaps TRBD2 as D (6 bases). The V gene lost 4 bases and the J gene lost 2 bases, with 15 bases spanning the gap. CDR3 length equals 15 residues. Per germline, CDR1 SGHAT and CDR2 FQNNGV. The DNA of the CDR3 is TGTGCCAGCAGCTATTTGGACTATTCTCCCTACGAGCAGTACTTC. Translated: CASSYLDYSPYEQYF.

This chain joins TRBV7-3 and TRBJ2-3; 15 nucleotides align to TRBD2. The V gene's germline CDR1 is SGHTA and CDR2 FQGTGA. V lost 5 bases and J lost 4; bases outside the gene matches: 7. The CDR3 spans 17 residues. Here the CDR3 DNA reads TGTGCCAGCAGCCTCGGGACTAGCGGGAGGATGGCAGATACGCAGTATTTT. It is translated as CASSLGTSGRMADTQYF. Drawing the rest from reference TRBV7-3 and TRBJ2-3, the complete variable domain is GAGVSQTPSNKVTEKGKYVELRCDPISGHTALYWYRQSLGQGPEFLIYFQGTGAADDSGLPNDRFFAVRPEGSVSTLKIQRTERGDSAVYLCASSLGTSGRMADTQYFGPGTRLTVL.

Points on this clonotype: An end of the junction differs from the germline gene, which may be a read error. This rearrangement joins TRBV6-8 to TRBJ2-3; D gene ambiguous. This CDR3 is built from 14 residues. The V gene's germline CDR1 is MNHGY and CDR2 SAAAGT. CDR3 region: CASSNSWGTDTQYF. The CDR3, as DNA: TGTGCCAGCAGTAACTCATGGGGCACAGATACGCAGTATTTT.

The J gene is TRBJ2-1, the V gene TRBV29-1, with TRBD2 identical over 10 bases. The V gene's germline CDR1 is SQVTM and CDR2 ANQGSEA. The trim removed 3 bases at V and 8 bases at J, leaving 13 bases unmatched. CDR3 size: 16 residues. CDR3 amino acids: CSVDVGLAGEGYEQFF. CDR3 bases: TGCAGCGTTGATGTTGGGCTAGCGGGAGAGGGATATGAGCAGTTCTTC.

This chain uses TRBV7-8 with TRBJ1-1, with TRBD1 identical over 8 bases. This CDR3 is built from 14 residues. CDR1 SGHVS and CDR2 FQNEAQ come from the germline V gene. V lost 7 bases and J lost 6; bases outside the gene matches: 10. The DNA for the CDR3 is TGTGCCAGCATCCCCCAGGGGGCGGGCGCTGAAGCTTTCTTT. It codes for CASIPQGAGAEAFF.

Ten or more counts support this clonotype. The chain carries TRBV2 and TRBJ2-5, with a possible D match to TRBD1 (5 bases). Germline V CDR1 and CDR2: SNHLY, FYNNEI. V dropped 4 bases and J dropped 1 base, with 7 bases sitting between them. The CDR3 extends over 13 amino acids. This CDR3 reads CASSGQTQETQYF. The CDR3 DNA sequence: TGTGCCAGCAGTGGACAGACCCAAGAGACCCAGTACTTC.

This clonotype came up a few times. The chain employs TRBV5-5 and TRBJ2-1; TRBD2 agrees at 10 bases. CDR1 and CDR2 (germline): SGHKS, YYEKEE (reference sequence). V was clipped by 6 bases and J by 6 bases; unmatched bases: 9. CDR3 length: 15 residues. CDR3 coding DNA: TGTGCCAGCACCCCTAGGGCTAGCGGGAGCAATGAGCAGTTCTTC. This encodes CASTPRASGSNEQFF.

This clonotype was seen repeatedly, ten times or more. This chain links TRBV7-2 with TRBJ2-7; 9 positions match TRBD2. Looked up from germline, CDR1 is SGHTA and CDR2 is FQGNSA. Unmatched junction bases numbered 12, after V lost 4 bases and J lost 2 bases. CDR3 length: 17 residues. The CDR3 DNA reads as TGTGCCAGCAGCTCCCAGGGGGTAGCGGGGGACCCCTACGAGCAGTACTTC. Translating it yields CASSSQGVAGDPYEQYF.

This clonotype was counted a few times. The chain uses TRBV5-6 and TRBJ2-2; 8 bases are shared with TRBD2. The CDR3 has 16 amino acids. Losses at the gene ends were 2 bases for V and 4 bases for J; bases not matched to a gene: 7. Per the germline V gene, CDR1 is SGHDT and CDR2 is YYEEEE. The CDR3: CASSFSREGSTGELFF. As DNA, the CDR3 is TGTGCCAGCAGCTTCTCCCGGGAGGGCAGCACCGGGGAGCTGTTTTTT.

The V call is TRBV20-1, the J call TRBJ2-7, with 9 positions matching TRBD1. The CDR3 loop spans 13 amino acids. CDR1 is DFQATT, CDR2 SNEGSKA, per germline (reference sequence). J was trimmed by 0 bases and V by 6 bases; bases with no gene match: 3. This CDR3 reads CSALQGASYEQYF. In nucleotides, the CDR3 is TGCAGTGCCTTACAGGGGGCCTCCTACGAGCAGTACTTC.

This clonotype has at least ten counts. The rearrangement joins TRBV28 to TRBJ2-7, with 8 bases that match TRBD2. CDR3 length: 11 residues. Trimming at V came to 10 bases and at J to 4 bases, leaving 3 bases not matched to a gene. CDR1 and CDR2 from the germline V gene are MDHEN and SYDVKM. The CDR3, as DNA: TGTGCCACGGGACTAGATTACGAGCAGTACTTC. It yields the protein CATGLDYEQYF.

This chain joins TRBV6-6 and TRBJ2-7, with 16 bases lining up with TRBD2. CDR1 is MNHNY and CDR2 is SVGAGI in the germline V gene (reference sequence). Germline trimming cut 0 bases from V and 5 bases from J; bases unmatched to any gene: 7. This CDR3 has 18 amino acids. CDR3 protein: CASSYSNPGLAGGHEQYF. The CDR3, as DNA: TGTGCCAGCAGTTACTCGAACCCGGGACTAGCGGGAGGGCACGAGCAGTACTTC.

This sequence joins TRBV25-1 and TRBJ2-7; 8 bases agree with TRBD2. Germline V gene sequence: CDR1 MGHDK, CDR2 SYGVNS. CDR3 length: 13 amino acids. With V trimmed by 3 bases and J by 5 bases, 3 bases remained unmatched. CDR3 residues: CASSDSGRNEQYF. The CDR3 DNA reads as TGTGCCAGCAGTGACAGCGGGAGAAACGAGCAGTACTTC.

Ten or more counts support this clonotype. Here the CDR3 DNA reads TGTGCCAGCAGTTTCCGGCTCAGGGGAGCGACAGATACGCAGTATTTT. Its translation is CASSFRLRGATDTQYF. The V and J genes are TRBV27 and TRBJ2-3, with a possible D match to TRBD1 (6 bases). The V gene's germline CDR1 is MNHEY and CDR2 SMNVEV (reference sequence). With 3 bases removed from V and 3 bases from J, the gap between germline ends came to 16 bases. The CDR3 is 16 amino acids.

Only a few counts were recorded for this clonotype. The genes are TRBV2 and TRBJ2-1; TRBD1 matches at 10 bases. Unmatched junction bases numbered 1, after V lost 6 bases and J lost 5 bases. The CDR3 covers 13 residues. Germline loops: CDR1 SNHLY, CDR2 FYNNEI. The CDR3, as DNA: TGTGCCAGCAGCGGACAGGGGGACAATGAGCAGTTCTTC. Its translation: CASSGQGDNEQFF.

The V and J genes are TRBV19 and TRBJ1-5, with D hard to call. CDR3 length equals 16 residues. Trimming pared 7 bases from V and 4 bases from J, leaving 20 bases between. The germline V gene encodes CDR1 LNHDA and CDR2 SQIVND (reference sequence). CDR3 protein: CASTPVGPTRNQPQHF. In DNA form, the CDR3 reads TGTGCCAGTACCCCGGTCGGCCCGACTCGTAATCAGCCCCAGCATTTT.

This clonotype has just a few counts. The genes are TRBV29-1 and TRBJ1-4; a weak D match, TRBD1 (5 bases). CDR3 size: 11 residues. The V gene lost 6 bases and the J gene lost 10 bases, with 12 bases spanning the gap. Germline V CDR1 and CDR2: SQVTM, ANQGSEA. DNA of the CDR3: TGCAGCGTGGAAACTCAGGGAAAACTGTTTTTT. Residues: CSVETQGKLFF.

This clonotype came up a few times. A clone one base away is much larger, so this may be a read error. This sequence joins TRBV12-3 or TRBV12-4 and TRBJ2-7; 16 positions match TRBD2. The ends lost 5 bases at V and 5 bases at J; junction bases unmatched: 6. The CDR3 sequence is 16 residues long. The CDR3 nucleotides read TGTGCCAGCAGTCCCGGGACTAGCGGGAGGGTCCACGAGCAGTACTTC. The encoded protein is CASSPGTSGRVHEQYF.

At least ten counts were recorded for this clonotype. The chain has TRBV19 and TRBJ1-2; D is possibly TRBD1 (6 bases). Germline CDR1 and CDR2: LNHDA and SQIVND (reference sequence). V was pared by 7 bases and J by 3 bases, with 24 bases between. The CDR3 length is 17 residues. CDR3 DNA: TGTGCCAGTACCACGACGACCCAGGGGCCTCCCCACTATGGCTACACCTTC. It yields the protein CASTTTTQGPPHYGYTF.

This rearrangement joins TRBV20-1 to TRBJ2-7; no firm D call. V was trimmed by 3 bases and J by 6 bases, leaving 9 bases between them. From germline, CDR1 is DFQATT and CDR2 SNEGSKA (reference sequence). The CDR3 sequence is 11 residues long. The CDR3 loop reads CSASKGSEQYF. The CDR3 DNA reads TGCAGTGCTAGTAAAGGGTCCGAGCAGTACTTC.

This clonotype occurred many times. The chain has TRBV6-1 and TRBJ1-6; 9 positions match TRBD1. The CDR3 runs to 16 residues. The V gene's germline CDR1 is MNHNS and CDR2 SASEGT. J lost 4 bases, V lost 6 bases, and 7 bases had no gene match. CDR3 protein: CASRIGQGQYNSPLHF. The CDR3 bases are TGTGCCAGCAGGATAGGACAGGGGCAATATAATTCACCCCTCCACTTT.

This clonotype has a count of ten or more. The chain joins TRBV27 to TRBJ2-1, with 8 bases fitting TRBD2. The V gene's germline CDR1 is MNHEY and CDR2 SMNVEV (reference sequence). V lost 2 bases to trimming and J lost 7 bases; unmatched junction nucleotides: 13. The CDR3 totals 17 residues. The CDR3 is CASSLGVGVAGNNEQFF. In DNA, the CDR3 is TGTGCCAGCAGTTTAGGGGTGGGAGTAGCGGGGAATAATGAGCAGTTCTTC.

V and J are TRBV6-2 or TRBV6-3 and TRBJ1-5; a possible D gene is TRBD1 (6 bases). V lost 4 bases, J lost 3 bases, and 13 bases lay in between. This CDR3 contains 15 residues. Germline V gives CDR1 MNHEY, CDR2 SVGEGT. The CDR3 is CASSSRTDYNQPQHF. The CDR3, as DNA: TGTGCCAGCAGTTCTCGGACAGACTACAATCAGCCCCAGCATTTT.

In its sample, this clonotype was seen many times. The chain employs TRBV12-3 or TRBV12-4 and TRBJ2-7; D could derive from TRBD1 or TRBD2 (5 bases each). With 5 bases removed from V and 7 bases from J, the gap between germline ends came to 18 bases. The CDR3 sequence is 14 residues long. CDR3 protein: CASSPALTGREQYF. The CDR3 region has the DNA TGTGCCAGCAGTCCCGCCTTGACGGGGCGAGAGCAGTACTTC.

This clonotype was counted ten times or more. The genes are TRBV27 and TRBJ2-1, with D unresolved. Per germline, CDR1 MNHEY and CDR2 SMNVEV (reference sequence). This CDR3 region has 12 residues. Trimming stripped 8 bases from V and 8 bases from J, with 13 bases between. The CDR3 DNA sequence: TGTGCCAGCGCAAAGCAGGCCCATGAGCAGTTCTTC. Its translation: CASAKQAHEQFF.

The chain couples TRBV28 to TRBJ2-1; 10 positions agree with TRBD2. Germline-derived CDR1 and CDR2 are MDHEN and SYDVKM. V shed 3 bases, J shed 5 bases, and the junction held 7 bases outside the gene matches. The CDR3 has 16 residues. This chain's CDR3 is CASSFSGTSANNEQFF. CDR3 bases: TGTGCCAGCAGTTTTAGCGGGACTAGCGCGAACAATGAGCAGTTCTTC.

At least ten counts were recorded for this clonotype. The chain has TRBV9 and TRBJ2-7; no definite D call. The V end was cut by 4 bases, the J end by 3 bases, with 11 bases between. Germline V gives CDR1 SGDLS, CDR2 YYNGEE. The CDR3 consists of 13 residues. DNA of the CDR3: TGTGCCAGCAGCCCGGGCACCCGCTACGAGCAGTACTTC. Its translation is CASSPGTRYEQYF.